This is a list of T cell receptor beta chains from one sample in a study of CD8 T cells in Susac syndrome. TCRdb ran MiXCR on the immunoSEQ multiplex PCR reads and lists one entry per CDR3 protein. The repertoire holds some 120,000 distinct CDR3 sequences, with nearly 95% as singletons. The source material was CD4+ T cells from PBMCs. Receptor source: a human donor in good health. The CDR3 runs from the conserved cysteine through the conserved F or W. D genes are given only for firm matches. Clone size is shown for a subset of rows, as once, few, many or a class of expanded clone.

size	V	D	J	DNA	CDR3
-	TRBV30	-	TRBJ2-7	TGTGCCTGGGGCTCCTACGAGCAGTACTTC	CAWGSYEQYF
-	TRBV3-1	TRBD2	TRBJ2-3	TGTGCCAGCAGCCCCTCTAGCGGGAGGGCCCTAGATACGCAGTATTTT	CASSPSSGRALDTQYF
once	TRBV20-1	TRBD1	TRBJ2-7	TGCAGTGCCAGGGACAGCCACGAGCAGTACTTC	CSARDSHEQYF
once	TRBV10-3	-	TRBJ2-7	TGTGCCATCAGTAATCCCCGCGACAGAGAGGCTTCCTACGAGCAGTACTTC	CAISNPRDREASYEQYF
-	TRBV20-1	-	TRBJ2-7	TGCAGTGCCACGGGAGCTGGGGCCTACGAGCAGTACTTC	CSATGAGAYEQYF
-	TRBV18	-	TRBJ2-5	TGTGCCAGCTCACCCTTGCTGCTAAGAACAGAGACCCAGTACTTC	CASSPLLLRTETQYF
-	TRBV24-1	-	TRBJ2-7	TGTGCCACCAGTGACAATCTAAGCTACGAGCAGTACTTC	CATSDNLSYEQYF
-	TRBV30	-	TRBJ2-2	TGTGCCTGGAGTGTACTGGGGGCGTCGAACACCGGGGAGCTGTTTTTT	CAWSVLGASNTGELFF
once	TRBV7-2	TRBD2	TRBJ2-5	TGTGCCAGCAGCTTAGTCTGGGGGAGGGGAGAGACCCAGTACTTC	CASSLVWGRGETQYF
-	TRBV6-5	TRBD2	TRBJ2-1	TGTGCCAGCAGAAGGCGGGAGACCGTCGGCCCTCCCCAGTTCTTC	CASRRRETVGPPQFF
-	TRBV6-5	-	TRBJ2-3	TGTGCCAGCAGTTTGGGGGCCCCCACAGATACGCAGTATTTT	CASSLGAPTDTQYF
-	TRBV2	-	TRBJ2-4	TGTGCCAGCAGTTCCGGCCCCCCCTCCAACATTCAGTACTTC	CASSSGPPSNIQYF
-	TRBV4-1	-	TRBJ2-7	TGCGCCAGCAGCCAAGTTCGGACTGCCCCCGGTTACGAGCAGTACTTC	CASSQVRTAPGYEQYF
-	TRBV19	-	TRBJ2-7	TGTGCCAGATTTTCGACCGGGAAGGTAGCCTACGAGCAGTACTTC	CARFSTGKVAYEQYF
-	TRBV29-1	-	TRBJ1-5	TGCAGCGTTTCGTTTAGGGCTAATCAGCCCCAGCATTTT	CSVSFRANQPQHF
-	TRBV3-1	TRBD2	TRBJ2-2	TGTGCCAGCAGCCCTAGCGGGAGCGGGGCCGGGGAGCTGTTTTTT	CASSPSGSGAGELFF
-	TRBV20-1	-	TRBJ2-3	TGCAGTGCTGTATGGCCGGGACTGAGGAATACGCAGTATTTT	CSAVWPGLRNTQYF
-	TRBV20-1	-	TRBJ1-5	TGCAGTGCGGTGGATGGTCAGCCCCAGCATTTT	CSAVDGQPQHF
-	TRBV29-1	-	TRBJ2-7	TGCAGCGTTGAAGCAGGCTACGAGCAGTACTTC	CSVEAGYEQYF
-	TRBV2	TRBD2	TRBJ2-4	TGTGCCAGCAATGAGCTAGCGGGAGGCCTCATTCAGTACTTC	CASNELAGGLIQYF
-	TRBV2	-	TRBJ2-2	TGTGCCAGCAGTGTTGACAGGTCAGACACCGGGGAGCTGTTTTTT	CASSVDRSDTGELFF
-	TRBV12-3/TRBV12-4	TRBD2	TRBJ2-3	TGTGCCAGCACTCCCCCGACGGGGGGACGCGATACGCAGTATTTT	CASTPPTGGRDTQYF
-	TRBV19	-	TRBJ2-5	TGTGCCAGTAACCCTCGACAGTCCTCCGAGACCCAGTACTTC	CASNPRQSSETQYF
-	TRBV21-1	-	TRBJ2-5	TGTGCCAGCAGCTACAGGGCACTCCGGGGGCAAGGAGAGACCCAGTACTTC	CASSYRALRGQGETQYF
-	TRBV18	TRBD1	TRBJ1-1	TGTGCCAGCTCCGGACAGGGTTCCACTGAAGCTTTCTTT	CASSGQGSTEAFF
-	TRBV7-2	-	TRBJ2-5	TGTGCCAGCAGCCCGAGGGGGGCCGCAGGCGAGACCCAGTACTTC	CASSPRGAAGETQYF
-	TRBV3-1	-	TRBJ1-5	TGTGCCAGCAGCCGCCCTGGGGGAGAGCCCCAGCATTTT	CASSRPGGEPQHF
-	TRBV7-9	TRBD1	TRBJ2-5	TGTGCCAGCAGTTCGGACAGGGTCTGGGTGGAGACCCAGTACTTC	CASSSDRVWVETQYF
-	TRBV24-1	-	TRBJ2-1	TGTGCCACCAGTGATTTGAATAGGTTCGATGAGCAGTTCTTC	CATSDLNRFDEQFF
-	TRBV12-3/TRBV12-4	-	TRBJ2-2	TGTGCCAGCTCCGTTGGCGGGTTCGGCGGGGAGCTGTTTTTT	CASSVGGFGGELFF
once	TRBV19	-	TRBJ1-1	TGTGCCAGTAGCCGTGGGAGTAACACTGAAGCTTTCTTT	CASSRGSNTEAFF
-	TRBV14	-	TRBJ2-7	TGTGCCAGCGGGGACAAACCGTACGAGCAGTACTTC	CASGDKPYEQYF
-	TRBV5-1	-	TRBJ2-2	TGCGCCAGCAGCCCGACGGGTCGAGGCACCGGGGAGCTGTTTTTT	CASSPTGRGTGELFF